This T cell receptor (beta chain) was recovered during a study of stem cell transplantation in POMP-related autoinflammatory disease. The assay was immunoSEQ multiplex PCR, and TCRdb's table has in-frame clones only and misses some. The sample has tens of thousands of clones; roughly 88% are singletons. Germline V gives CDR1 SGHDT, CDR2 YYEEEE. V gave up 1 base and J gave up 4 bases; unmatched junction bases: 9. The CDR3 is 16 residues long. The clonotype was recovered from a human patient with POMP-related autoinflammation and immune dysregulation (PRAID). Some T cells may be the graft donor's. The sequencing used CD4+ T cells from PBMCs, collected after stem cell transplantation. The rearrangement joins TRBV5-6 to TRBJ1-2; 8 bases align to TRBD1. The CDR3 region is CASSLTDRGKVYGYTF. The CDR3 DNA follows: TGTGCCAGCAGCTTGACCGACAGGGGTAAGGTCTATGGCTACACCTTC.